These 10 T cell receptor beta chains were sequenced from one sample in a study of blood T cell repertoires in COVID-19. This table comes from immunoSEQ multiplex PCR, and its TCRdb copy is limited to in-frame clones, with some not included. This table holds 140,000 to 150,000 clones, over 70% found once. Sequenced: peripheral blood. Every receptor here comes from a man between 60 and 75 years old with active or convalescent COVID-19.

This sequence joins TRBV19 and TRBJ2-7; 8 bases agree with TRBD1. The germline V gene encodes CDR1 LNHDA and CDR2 SQIVND (reference sequence). Germline trimming cut 5 bases from V and 7 bases from J; bases unmatched to any gene: 13. The CDR3 consists of 15 residues. The CDR3 loop is CASSDGQGPFLEQYF. As DNA, the CDR3 is TGTGCCAGTAGTGACGGACAGGGACCTTTCTTGGAGCAGTACTTC.

This sequence joins TRBV7-2 and TRBJ2-1; D might be TRBD1 (6 bases). The length of the CDR3 is 15 residues. V was shortened by 5 bases and J by 2 bases, with 13 bases between the two germline ends. In germline, CDR1 is SGHTA, CDR2 FQGNSA. The CDR3 sequence is CASSRTVAPYNEQFF. The CDR3 region has the DNA TGTGCCAGCAGCAGGACAGTGGCCCCCTACAATGAGCAGTTCTTC.

This clone turned up a few times. The V and J genes are TRBV14 and TRBJ1-2; perhaps TRBD1 as D (5 bases). With 1 base removed from V and 4 bases from J, the gap between germline ends came to 10 bases. This CDR3 has 14 residues. CDR1 is SGHDN and CDR2 is FVKESK in the germline V gene. CDR3 sequence reads: CASSQGRGIYGYTF. The CDR3 DNA reads TGTGCCAGCAGCCAAGGAAGGGGTATCTATGGCTACACCTTC.

This clone was seen a few times. The chain recombines TRBV9 with TRBJ2-3, with D unclear. Germline V gene lookup returns CDR1 SGDLS and CDR2 YYNGEE. This CDR3 has 11 amino acids. V lost 4 bases and J 6 bases, leaving 6 bases between the germline ends. CDR3 sequence (DNA): TGTGCCAGCAGCATCGGGGATACGCAGTATTTT. Amino acid sequence: CASSIGDTQYF. The full variable domain, its missing parts supplied by reference TRBV9 and TRBJ2-3, is DSGVTQTPKHLITATGQRVTLRCSPRSGDLSVYWYQQSLDQGLQFLIQYYNGEERAKGNILERFSAQQFPDLHSELNLSSLELGDSALYFCASSIGDTQYFGPGTRLTVL.

This chain connects TRBV5-1 to TRBJ2-7, with TRBD2 matching over 7 bases. Germline V gene sequence: CDR1 SGHRS, CDR2 YFSETQ. J lost 0 bases, V lost 5 bases, and 8 bases had no gene match. This CDR3 region has 15 residues. CDR3: CASRQSGITSYEQYF. In nucleotides, the CDR3 is TGCGCCAGCAGACAAAGCGGGATCACCTCCTACGAGCAGTACTTC.

V is TRBV27 and J is TRBJ2-3, with 7 bases fitting TRBD1. CDR1 is MNHEY, CDR2 SMNVEV, per germline (reference sequence). V shed 7 bases, J shed 6 bases, and the junction held 13 bases outside the gene matches. The CDR3 consists of 15 residues. The CDR3 DNA follows: TGTGCCAGCACCAGAGGGGCCAGGGGGACGGATACGCAGTATTTT. Protein: CASTRGARGTDTQYF.

V gene TRBV10-3 combines with J gene TRBJ1-1; 7 bases fit TRBD1. Germline V gene lookup returns CDR1 ENHRY and CDR2 SYGVKD. The trim removed 4 bases at V and 0 bases at J, leaving 5 bases unmatched. The length of the CDR3 is 15 residues. The CDR3 coding sequence is TGTGCCATCAGTGGACAGGGCAGCATGAACACTGAAGCTTTCTTT. Its protein product is CAISGQGSMNTEAFF.

The CDR3 spells CASSLIQGNTEAFF. The DNA of the CDR3 is TGTGCCAGCAGCTTAATCCAGGGGAACACTGAAGCTTTCTTT. The chain has TRBV5-5 and TRBJ1-1; maybe TRBD1 (5 bases). The germline V and J ends were trimmed by 2 bases and 1 base, with 9 bases remaining between them. CDR3 length equals 14 residues. Germline CDR1 SGHKS, CDR2 YYEKEE (reference sequence).

V usage is TRBV20-1 and J usage is TRBJ2-3; 8 bases line up with TRBD2. The V gene's germline CDR1 is DFQATT and CDR2 SNEGSKA (reference sequence). The CDR3 extends over 13 amino acids. The J segment lost 5 bases and the V segment lost 3 bases, leaving 4 bases of the junction unmatched. DNA of the CDR3: TGCAGTGCTAGTAGGCTAGCGGGAGATACGCAGTATTTT. Translation: CSASRLAGDTQYF.

Comment on this clone: Other DNA sequences of this sample code for an identical CDR3. The chain uses TRBV9 and TRBJ2-3; D is ambiguous. This CDR3 is built from 13 residues. V was shortened by 0 bases and J by 5 bases, with 7 bases between the two germline ends. CDR1 SGDLS and CDR2 YYNGEE come from the germline V gene. CDR3 region: CASSVVPGDTQYF. Written as DNA, the CDR3 is TGTGCCAGCAGCGTAGTACCGGGAGATACGCAGTATTTT. Drawing the rest from reference TRBV9 and TRBJ2-3, the complete variable domain is DSGVTQTPKHLITATGQRVTLRCSPRSGDLSVYWYQQSLDQGLQFLIQYYNGEERAKGNILERFSAQQFPDLHSELNLSSLELGDSALYFCASSVVPGDTQYFGPGTRLTVL.